The 25 T cell receptor beta chains below were found in one sample sequenced in a study of T cell responses to AZD1222 COVID-19 vaccine. Profiled with immunoSEQ multiplex PCR; TCRdb holds only in-frame clones, not every one. The repertoire holds some 110,000 clones, with 75% to 90% as singletons. Source: peripheral blood, taken 28 days after the second AZD1222 dose. These receptors all come from an adult who received the AZD1222 COVID-19 vaccine.

In its sample, this clone was seen once. V is TRBV12-3 or TRBV12-4 and J is TRBJ1-1; D is unclear. The CDR3 runs 13 residues. Trimming took 3 bases from V and 1 from J, leaving 6 bases between them. The CDR3 spells CASSFAGNTEAFF. For the CDR3, the DNA is TGTGCCAGCAGTTTCGCAGGGAACACTGAAGCTTTCTTT.

The V gene is TRBV12-3 or TRBV12-4, the J gene TRBJ2-3; 7 nucleotides match TRBD2. Trimming cost V 7 bases and J 6 bases; bases outside gene matches: 7. CDR3 length: 13 residues. The CDR3 is CASTRLALDTQYF. CDR3 in DNA: TGTGCCAGCACGCGACTAGCCCTCGATACGCAGTATTTT.

This chain joins TRBV2 and TRBJ1-1; 7 bases align to TRBD1. The CDR3 covers 15 residues. The V segment lost 0 bases and the J segment 5 bases; nucleotides outside the gene matches: 6. CDR1 and CDR2 (germline): SNHLY, FYNNEI. The CDR3 loop is CASSEARGRGTEAFF. The CDR3, as DNA: TGTGCCAGCAGTGAAGCAAGGGGGCGCGGGACTGAAGCTTTCTTT.

DNA of the CDR3: TGTGCCAGCAGTGTAGGCGGCGCAACTAATGAAAAACTGTTTTTT. Encoded protein: CASSVGGATNEKLFF. The chain recombines TRBV2 with TRBJ1-4; D not certain. In germline, CDR1 is SNHLY, CDR2 FYNNEI. There are 15 residues in the CDR3. Between the trimmed V and J ends, which lost 4 bases and 0 bases, there was a span of 9 bases.

The chain has TRBV2 and TRBJ2-7, with 10 positions matching TRBD2. This CDR3 is built from 13 residues. Germline values: CDR1 SNHLY, CDR2 FYNNEI. The V and J ends lost 3 bases and 6 bases, in that order; junction bases with no gene match: 2. The chain's CDR3 is CASSEGLAREQYF. The CDR3 DNA reads as TGTGCCAGCAGTGAGGGACTAGCGCGCGAGCAGTACTTC.

This clone has only one observation. The V and J genes are TRBV15 and TRBJ2-2; D unresolved. Per the germline V gene, CDR1 is LNHNV and CDR2 is YYDKDF (reference sequence). CDR3 length: 13 amino acids. Trimming left V 0 bases short and J 5 bases short, with 4 bases between. The CDR3 reads CATSRERTGELFF. The CDR3 nucleotides are TGTGCCACCAGCAGAGAAAGGACCGGGGAGCTGTTTTTT.

The CDR3 is CASSYDSGDQETQYF. The CDR3, as DNA: TGTGCCAGCAGTTACGATAGCGGAGATCAAGAGACCCAGTACTTC. V usage is TRBV6-2 or TRBV6-3 and J usage is TRBJ2-5; TRBD2 is a possible D gene (6 bases). Between the trimmed V and J ends, which lost 2 bases and 2 bases, there was a span of 12 bases. The CDR3 is 15 residues long. CDR1 MNHEY and CDR2 SVGEGT come from the germline V gene.

The chain links TRBV6-5 to TRBJ2-7; D might be TRBD1 (6 bases). Germline loops: CDR1 MNHEY, CDR2 SVGAGI. The V gene lost 5 bases and the J gene lost 6 bases, with 11 bases spanning the gap. The CDR3 runs 12 residues. In DNA, the CDR3 is TGTGCCAGCAGTAACAGGGCTCTCGAGCAGTACTTC. Protein product: CASSNRALEQYF.

The chain joins TRBV19 to TRBJ1-2; D is possibly TRBD1 (5 bases). CDR3 size: 12 residues. V lost 6 bases and J lost 4, with 9 bases in between. Germline CDR1 is LNHDA and CDR2 is SQIVND (reference sequence). The CDR3 coding sequence is TGTGCCAGTAGCCGACAGCTCTATGGCTACACCTTC. Translating it yields CASSRQLYGYTF.

This chain joins TRBV5-1 and TRBJ2-1, with TRBD1 identical over 8 bases. Germline V gives CDR1 SGHRS, CDR2 YFSETQ. The CDR3 spans 14 residues. J lost 7 bases, V lost 2 bases, and 5 bases had no gene match. The CDR3: CASSLGTGRNEQFF. The DNA of the CDR3 is TGCGCCAGCAGCTTAGGGACAGGTAGAAATGAGCAGTTCTTC.

The V and J genes are TRBV3-1 (or the pseudogene TRBV3-2) and TRBJ2-1; TRBD1 is a possible D gene (5 bases). The germline V gene has CDR1 LGHDT and CDR2 YNNKEL (reference sequence). V dropped 0 bases and J dropped 4 bases, with 10 bases sitting between them. The CDR3 spans 15 residues. The CDR3 DNA sequence: TGTGCCAGCAGCCAAGATACAGGACGATACAATGAGCAGTTCTTC. Amino acids: CASSQDTGRYNEQFF.

The chain couples TRBV7-2 to TRBJ1-5; D unresolved. The germline V gene has CDR1 SGHTA and CDR2 FQGNSA. V was cut by 0 bases and J by 8 bases, with 8 bases left in between. This CDR3 has 13 residues. The CDR3 spells CASSLATMEPQHF. CDR3 bases: TGTGCCAGCAGCTTAGCAACCATGGAGCCCCAGCATTTT.

The genes are TRBV6-1 and TRBJ1-4; 8 nucleotides align to TRBD1. This CDR3 is 16 amino acids long. The V and J ends lost 2 bases and 5 bases, in that order; junction bases with no gene match: 7. Germline lookup yields CDR1 MNHNS and CDR2 SASEGT. The CDR3 nucleotides are TGTGCCAGCAGTGAATTTAGCAGGGGGCGAAATGAAAAACTGTTTTTT. Amino acids: CASSEFSRGRNEKLFF.

This CDR3 is CASTKQGNLEKLFF. DNA of the CDR3: TGTGCCAGCACCAAACAGGGGAACCTTGAAAAACTGTTTTTT. V is TRBV2 and J is TRBJ1-4; TRBD1 matches at 7 bases. The CDR3 has 14 amino acids. The V segment lost 7 bases and the J segment 7 bases; nucleotides outside the gene matches: 9. The germline V gene encodes CDR1 SNHLY and CDR2 FYNNEI.

This sequence joins TRBV7-2 and TRBJ2-1; D is undetermined. Germline V gene lookup returns CDR1 SGHTA and CDR2 FQGNSA. The ends were cut back, 1 base at V and 1 base at J, with 5 bases in the middle. This CDR3 has 14 residues. This CDR3 reads CASSLVPSYNEQFF. CDR3 nucleotides: TGTGCCAGCAGCTTAGTCCCGTCCTACAATGAGCAGTTCTTC.

The V and J genes are TRBV29-1 and TRBJ2-3; unclear D gene. This CDR3 region has 14 residues. V dropped 2 bases and J dropped 5 bases, with 14 bases sitting between them. The germline CDR1 and CDR2 sequences are SQVTM and ANQGSEA. The CDR3 reads CSVEKRSPVDTQYF. The CDR3 region has the DNA TGCAGCGTTGAAAAGAGGTCCCCCGTAGATACGCAGTATTTT.

The V gene is TRBV5-1, the J gene TRBJ1-2, with unresolved D. There are 14 residues in the CDR3. Germline CDR1 SGHRS, CDR2 YFSETQ. Deletions cut 8 bases from V and 0 bases from J, with 14 bases between. The CDR3, as DNA: TGCGCCAGTACCATCGGCATAGCTAACTATGGCTACACCTTC. It specifies CASTIGIANYGYTF.

The chain combines TRBV19 with TRBJ1-4, with D uncertain. In germline, CDR1 is LNHDA, CDR2 SQIVND (reference sequence). The CDR3 is made up of 13 amino acids. The V end lost 8 bases, the J end lost 5 bases, and 12 bases lay between the germline ends. In nucleotides, the CDR3 is TGTGCCAGTTCGAGAGCCCGAAATGAAAAACTGTTTTTT. Its protein product is CASSRARNEKLFF. The variable domain in full, with the rest retrieved from reference TRBV19 and TRBJ1-4, is DGGITQSPKYLFRKEGQNVTLSCEQNLNHDAMYWYRQDPGQGLRLIYYSQIVNDFQKGDIAEGYSVSREKKESFPLTVTSAQKNPTAFYLCASSRARNEKLFFGSGTQLSVL.

The V call is TRBV7-7, the J call TRBJ1-2, with D maybe TRBD1 (5 bases). V gave up 1 base and J gave up 2 bases, with 11 bases separating them. From germline, CDR1 is SSHAT and CDR2 FNYEAQ (reference sequence). This CDR3 spans 15 amino acids. As DNA, the CDR3 is TGTGCCAGCAGCTTAGTAGGCAGGGCGAACTATGGCTACACCTTC. The encoded protein is CASSLVGRANYGYTF.

This chain links TRBV2 with TRBJ1-2, with a possible D match to TRBD1 (5 bases). The CDR3 is 16 amino acids. Per germline, CDR1 SNHLY and CDR2 FYNNEI. The ends were cut back, 6 bases at V and 5 bases at J, with 22 bases in the middle. The CDR3 bases are TGTGCCAGCAGCGGGGACCTGGGCCCAGCTACGTATGGCTACACCTTC. It codes for CASSGDLGPATYGYTF.

This clone occurred once. The V gene is TRBV12-3 or TRBV12-4, the J gene TRBJ1-2; D uncertain. Deletions cut 3 bases from V and 8 bases from J, with 10 bases between. The CDR3 has 12 amino acids. The chain's CDR3 is CASSLANRGYTF. The DNA for the CDR3 is TGTGCCAGCAGTTTGGCCAATAGGGGCTACACCTTC.

V gene TRBV29-1 combines with J gene TRBJ2-1; the match to TRBD2 covers 11 bases. The V gene end was trimmed by 8 bases and the J gene end by 4 bases; junction bases not matched to a gene: 7. The germline V gene has CDR1 SQVTM and CDR2 ANQGSEA. The CDR3 runs to 14 residues. This CDR3 reads CSLFGTSGYNEQFF. DNA of the CDR3: TGCAGCCTTTTTGGGACTAGCGGTTACAATGAGCAGTTCTTC.

The chain has TRBV5-1 and TRBJ1-5; weak D call: TRBD1 (5 bases). Germline CDR1 is SGHRS and CDR2 is YFSETQ. Trimming left V 4 bases short and J 0 bases short, with 14 bases between. The CDR3 extends over 16 amino acids. The DNA of the CDR3 is TGCGCCAGCAGCGCGGGACCTCTAGTTAGCAATCAGCCCCAGCATTTT. It is translated as CASSAGPLVSNQPQHF.

The genes are TRBV5-4 and TRBJ1-6; 7 nucleotides align to TRBD1. The germline V gene has CDR1 SGHNT and CDR2 YYREEE (reference sequence). The CDR3 is 14 amino acids. With V trimmed by 3 bases and J by 11 bases, 8 bases remained unmatched. This chain's CDR3 is CASSSSGQWAPLHF. CDR3 nucleotides: TGTGCCAGCAGCTCGTCGGGACAGTGGGCACCCCTCCACTTT.

The chain employs TRBV9 and TRBJ1-1; D unclear. With 4 bases removed from V and 2 bases from J, the gap between germline ends came to 6 bases. Germline CDR1 is SGDLS and CDR2 is YYNGEE. This CDR3 contains 12 residues. The CDR3 protein is CASSSRNTEAFF. CDR3 nucleotides: TGTGCCAGCAGCAGCAGAAACACTGAAGCTTTCTTT.